A single sample is the source of the 7 T cell receptor beta chains below, sequenced in a study of cytomegalovirus exposure and HLA in healthy donors. It was with 60 Vbeta and 13 Jbeta primers that the PCR ran. Some clones are missing from TCRdb's copy, which holds only in-frame ones; the method was immunoSEQ multiplex PCR. This sample yields 45,000 to 55,000 clones, of which about 57% are seen a single time; about 10% belongs to the top ten. The sample was PBMCs. Source of these receptors: a human donor in good health.

The gene calls are TRBV27 and TRBJ2-7, with TRBD1 as a possible D gene (5 bases). Germline V CDR1 and CDR2: MNHEY, SMNVEV (reference sequence). Trimming took 6 bases from V and 3 from J, leaving 9 bases between them. The length of the CDR3 is 12 residues. The chain's CDR3 is CASRTGHYEQYF. CDR3 nucleotide sequence: TGTGCCAGCAGAACAGGTCACTACGAGCAGTACTTC.

The chain carries TRBV18 and TRBJ1-5; D unclear. This CDR3 region has 13 residues. The V and J ends lost 2 bases and 5 bases respectively, with 7 bases between them. The V gene's germline CDR1 is KGHSH and CDR2 LQKENI. The CDR3 nucleotides read TGTGCCAGCTCACCAGGGAGGGATCAGCCCCAGCATTTT. Protein product: CASSPGRDQPQHF.

This clone was counted only a few times. The chain is built from TRBV2 and TRBJ1-6; possible D gene TRBD1, 6 bases. Germline V gene data show CDR1 as SNHLY and CDR2 as FYNNEI. V was clipped by 7 bases and J by 9 bases, with 16 bases between them. CDR3 length: 14 amino acids. The CDR3 is CASKGEGGSSPLHF. The CDR3 DNA reads as TGTGCCAGCAAGGGGGAGGGCGGAAGTTCACCCCTCCACTTT.

This chain joins TRBV4-3 and TRBJ2-7, with 9 nucleotides matching TRBD2. CDR3 length: 15 residues. V was clipped by 1 base and J by 2 bases; unmatched bases: 3. Germline values: CDR1 LGHNA, CDR2 YSLEER. DNA for the CDR3: TGCGCCAGCAGCCAAGGGACTAGCGCAACCTACGAGCAGTACTTC. This translates into CASSQGTSATYEQYF.

This chain joins TRBV5-4 and TRBJ2-5; TRBD2 aligns across 12 bases. Trimming removed 7 bases from V and 5 bases from J; junction bases left unmatched: 6. Germline CDR1 is SGHNT and CDR2 is YYREEE (reference sequence). CDR3 length: 14 amino acids. CDR3 DNA: TGTGCCAGCGCTAGCGGGGGGGCCCGTGAGACCCAGTACTTC. Translated, it gives CASASGGARETQYF.

This clone was observed a handful of times. The gene calls are TRBV7-2 and TRBJ2-3, with a tentative D call TRBD1 (5 bases). Germline V gene data show CDR1 as SGHTA and CDR2 as FQGNSA. The V and J ends lost 0 bases and 0 bases respectively, with 10 bases between them. CDR3 length: 16 amino acids. The CDR3 sequence: CASSLATGPSTDTQYF. The DNA for the CDR3 is TGTGCCAGCAGCTTAGCCACAGGCCCTAGCACAGATACGCAGTATTTT.

This clone has a handful of counts. The CDR3 nucleotides are TGTGCCAGTAGTATAGTCCAGGGGGGCTACGAGCAGTACTTC. As protein: CASSIVQGGYEQYF. The gene calls are TRBV19 and TRBJ2-7; D perhaps matches TRBD1 (7 bases). Germline values: CDR1 LNHDA, CDR2 SQIVND (reference sequence). V lost 1 base and J 3 bases, leaving 10 bases between the germline ends. The CDR3 loop spans 14 amino acids.